This T cell receptor (beta chain) was captured in a study of CD8 T cells in Susac syndrome. Random-hexamer reverse transcription was applied to 0.5 to 1 ug RNA. It was immunoSEQ multiplex PCR that amplified TCR beta CDR3 across 54 Vbeta and 13 Jbeta. TCRdb reprocessed the immunoSEQ multiplex PCR reads via MiXCR and lists one record per CDR3 protein. The table shows approximately 190,000 distinct CDR3 sequences, with 80% to 95% occurring only once. The receptor comes from a human donor in good health. Sequenced input: CD4+ T cells from PBMCs.

The CDR3 nucleotides are TGTGCCAGCAGTGAAAGACAGGGGAGCTCTGGAAACACCATATATTTT. Its translation: CASSERQGSSGNTIYF. J is TRBJ1-3 and V is TRBV2; 8 bases are a match to TRBD1. Germline V gives CDR1 SNHLY, CDR2 FYNNEI. V shed 2 bases and J 0 bases; nucleotides not matched to a gene: 3. The CDR3 sequence is 16 residues long.